Following are 17 T cell receptor beta chains from one sample sequenced in a study of radiation and T cells in renal cell carcinoma. Sequenced by immunoSEQ multiplex PCR; TCRdb stores in-frame clones only, minus some. The sample yields some 130,000 clones, around four fifths seen once. Time point reported: blood 2 weeks post-SBRT. Treatment noted: 15 Gy SBRT to primary tumor, nephrectomy 4 weeks later. This specimen was blood, taken from a patient whose treatment included radiotherapy and nephrectomy. These receptors came from a woman aged 55 to 70 with renal cell carcinoma.

This clone showed up just once. V gene TRBV4-1 combines with J gene TRBJ2-7; no clear D. The germline V gene has CDR1 MGHRA and CDR2 YSYEKL. The CDR3 loop spans 13 amino acids. With 3 bases removed from V and 12 bases from J, the gap between germline ends came to 18 bases. The CDR3 bases are TGCGCCAGCAGCCAGGGAATGCAGCCGCCTCGGTACTTC. Amino acid sequence: CASSQGMQPPRYF.

The rearrangement links TRBV7-9 to TRBJ2-4; possible D gene TRBD2, 6 bases. Trimming shortened V by 5 bases and J by 8 bases, and 25 bases separated the two germline ends. Germline V gene data show CDR1 as SEHNR and CDR2 as FQNEAQ (reference sequence). The CDR3 spans 17 residues. DNA for the CDR3: TGTGCCAGCAGCCCCGGTGCGGGACCCCGATCCTACCACATTCAGTACTTC. This encodes CASSPGAGPRSYHIQYF. Full variable domain (remainder filled in from reference TRBV7-9 and TRBJ2-4): DTGVSQNPRHKITKRGQNVTFRCDPISEHNRLYWYRQTLGQGPEFLTYFQNEAQLEKSRLLSDRFSAERPKGSFSTLEIQRTEQGDSAMYLCASSPGAGPRSYHIQYFGAGTRLSVL.

The V and J genes are TRBV7-3 and TRBJ1-6; weak D call: TRBD1 (5 bases). With 9 bases removed from V and 8 bases from J, the gap between germline ends came to 14 bases. Germline V gene lookup returns CDR1 SGHTA and CDR2 FQGTGA. CDR3 length equals 13 residues. The CDR3 loop is CASGWGGDSPLHF. CDR3 bases: TGTGCCAGTGGATGGGGAGGGGATTCACCCCTCCACTTT.

The chain employs TRBV2 and TRBJ2-7; 12 nucleotides align to TRBD1. The junction had 7 bases not matched to a gene; V was cut back by 6 bases and J by 4 bases. Germline CDR1 and CDR2: SNHLY and FYNNEI. CDR3 length: 15 amino acids. The CDR3 DNA sequence: TGTGCCAGCAGGACCGGGACAGGGGGCGGGTACGAGCAGTACTTC. Its protein is CASRTGTGGGYEQYF.

This sequence joins TRBV11-2 and TRBJ1-6; tentative D call: TRBD1 (6 bases). The CDR3 runs 15 residues. From germline, CDR1 is SGHAT and CDR2 FQNNGV. Trimming took 7 bases from V and 7 from J, leaving 17 bases between them. CDR3 in amino acids: CASKVTGSGNSPLHF. The CDR3 DNA reads TGTGCCAGCAAAGTGACAGGATCGGGAAATTCACCCCTCCACTTT.

Written as DNA, the CDR3 is TGCGCCAGCAGCCAAGCGGTTATGGTATTTTCTGGTCGTTCTCAAGAGACCCAGTACTTC. Residues: CASSQAVMVFSGRSQETQYF. This chain joins TRBV4-1 and TRBJ2-5; D is undetermined. CDR3 length: 20 residues. V was cut by 1 base and J by 2 bases, with 26 bases left in between. Germline V gene sequence: CDR1 MGHRA, CDR2 YSYEKL.

This chain links TRBV6-5 with TRBJ1-6; D is uncertain. CDR3 length: 12 amino acids. Germline values: CDR1 MNHEY, CDR2 SVGAGI. V lost 7 bases and J 11 bases, leaving 12 bases between the germline ends. The CDR3 DNA sequence: TGTGCCAGCACCCTGGGTCTTACACCCCTCCACTTT. It encodes CASTLGLTPLHF.

This chain connects TRBV2 to TRBJ2-2, with D perhaps matching TRBD2 (6 bases). Germline V gene sequence: CDR1 SNHLY, CDR2 FYNNEI. CDR3 length: 15 amino acids. Trimming left V 9 bases short and J 4 bases short, with 18 bases between. The CDR3 DNA follows: TGTGCCAGTCGAAGGGACTCCGGACGCACCGGGGAGCTGTTTTTT. Amino acid sequence: CASRRDSGRTGELFF.

The CDR3 loop is CASSDFGGPTEAFF. Written as DNA, the CDR3 is TGCGCCAGCAGTGACTTTGGGGGGCCCACTGAAGCTTTCTTT. The rearrangement links TRBV10-2 to TRBJ1-1; D is possibly TRBD1 (6 bases). The V gene's germline CDR1 is WSHSY and CDR2 SAAADI. This CDR3 is 14 amino acids long. The V end was cut by 3 bases, the J end by 4 bases, with 12 bases between.

This rearrangement joins TRBV11-2 to TRBJ2-7; 11 nucleotides agree with TRBD2. V was clipped by 4 bases and J by 1 base; unmatched bases: 6. Germline CDR1 reads SGHAT; CDR2 reads FQNNGV. This CDR3 has 16 amino acids. CDR3 in DNA: TGTGCCAGCAGCTCCGTAGGGACTAGCGGATCCTACGAGCAGTACTTC. This gives the protein CASSSVGTSGSYEQYF.

The chain carries TRBV6-5 and TRBJ2-7; D uncertain. The length of the CDR3 is 15 residues. Germline V gene lookup returns CDR1 MNHEY and CDR2 SVGAGI. Trimming left V 5 bases short and J 0 bases short, with 14 bases between. CDR3 in amino acids: CASSRSLSSSYEQYF. The CDR3 nucleotides read TGTGCCAGCAGTCGAAGTTTGTCGAGCTCCTACGAGCAGTACTTC.

The count of this clone is one. J is TRBJ2-2 and V is TRBV6-6, with no clear D. Germline V gives CDR1 MNHNY, CDR2 SVGAGI (reference sequence). The CDR3 totals 10 residues. The V end lost 7 bases, the J end lost 7 bases, and 4 bases lay between the germline ends. The CDR3 nucleotides read TGTGCCAGCACAAACGGGGAGCTGTTTTTT. Translating it yields CASTNGELFF.

The chain joins TRBV2 to TRBJ1-1; D is ambiguous. Trimming stripped 7 bases from V and 9 bases from J, with 12 bases between. CDR1 and CDR2 (germline): SNHLY, FYNNEI. The CDR3 is 11 residues long. The CDR3 protein is CASNPGFKAFF. As DNA, the CDR3 is TGTGCCAGCAATCCAGGATTCAAAGCTTTCTTT.

The rearrangement links TRBV5-4 to TRBJ1-2; D is unclear. The CDR3 totals 15 residues. Germline V gene data show CDR1 as SGHNT and CDR2 as YYREEE (reference sequence). Between the trimmed V and J ends, which lost 0 bases and 3 bases, there was a span of 12 bases. The CDR3: CASSLEGRTYYGYTF. The CDR3 coding sequence is TGTGCCAGCAGCTTGGAGGGCAGAACATACTATGGCTACACCTTC.

The J gene is TRBJ1-6, the V gene TRBV11-2; TRBD1 is a possible D gene (5 bases). V lost 4 bases and J 10 bases, leaving 20 bases between the germline ends. Germline lookup yields CDR1 SGHAT and CDR2 FQNNGV. The CDR3 runs 16 residues. CDR3 in DNA: TGTGCCAGCAGCTCCCCGGGCAGCAGGGTAAACTCACCCCTCCACTTT. Translation: CASSSPGSRVNSPLHF.

V and J are TRBV5-1 and TRBJ2-2, with 7 bases fitting TRBD2. Germline-derived CDR1 and CDR2 are SGHRS and YFSETQ. Trimming removed 5 bases from V and 7 bases from J; junction bases left unmatched: 11. This CDR3 is 15 amino acids long. CDR3 in DNA: TGCGCCAGCAGTAAGGCGGGGGAGCTCGGCGGGGAGCTGTTTTTT. Translated: CASSKAGELGGELFF.

The chain recombines TRBV6-5 with TRBJ1-2; no reliable D call. Trimming removed 7 bases at V and 3 bases at J, with 12 bases between. The CDR3 consists of 13 residues. Germline CDR1 MNHEY, CDR2 SVGAGI. The CDR3 DNA sequence: TGTGCCAGCACCCCCGGCGGATACTATGGCTACACCTTC. Translated, it gives CASTPGGYYGYTF.